This T cell receptor beta chain appears in the sequencing data of a study of shared clonotypes between healthy human individuals. Study background: Three CD4 naive, three CD4 memory, two CD8 naive and one CD8 memory plate were used per donor.

CDR1 and CDR2 from the germline V gene are MNHEY and SMNVEV (reference sequence). The CDR3 is 14 amino acids. V lost 6 bases and J 0 bases, leaving 10 bases between the germline ends. The method was immunoSEQ multiplex PCR; TCRdb's version includes in-frame clones alone and lacks a portion of them. The sample holds approximately 1,500,000 clones; around 98% are singletons and the top ten take about 0.42%. The chain has TRBV27 and TRBJ2-3; D unresolved. The sequencing input was naive CD4+ T cells sorted from blood. Noted subset: CD45RA+ positively selected. The source of this sequence is a man aged 25-40 years in good health. The CDR3 region is CASRARTSTDTQYF. CDR3 nucleotide sequence: TGTGCCAGCAGGGCGAGGACCAGCACAGATACGCAGTATTTT.